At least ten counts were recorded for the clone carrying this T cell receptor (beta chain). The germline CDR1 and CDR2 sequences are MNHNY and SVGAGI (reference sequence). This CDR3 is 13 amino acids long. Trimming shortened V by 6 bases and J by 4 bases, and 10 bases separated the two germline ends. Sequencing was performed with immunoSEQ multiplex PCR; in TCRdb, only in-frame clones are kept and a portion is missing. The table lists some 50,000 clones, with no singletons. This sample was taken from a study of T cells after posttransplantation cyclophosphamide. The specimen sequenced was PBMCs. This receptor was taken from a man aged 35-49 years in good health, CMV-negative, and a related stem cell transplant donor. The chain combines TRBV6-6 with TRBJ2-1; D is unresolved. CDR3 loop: CASSLERYNEQFF. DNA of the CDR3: TGTGCCAGCAGCCTGGAGAGGTACAATGAGCAGTTCTTC.